The 28 T cell receptor beta chains listed next were all sequenced from one sample in a study of spatial heterogeneity in lung cancer. Each CDR3 protein gets one entry after TCRdb re-called the 5' RACE reads with MiXCR. The sample holds some 100,000 distinct CDR3 sequences, approximately 8.2% seen once. Regarding time point: sample taken at primary tumor resection. Whole RNA came from tumor, nontumor lung or frozen PBMC and was sequenced without being sorted. Sequenced material: PBMCs, taken at surgery. The source of these receptors is a male donor with early-stage non-small cell lung cancer.

This clonotype was seen at least ten times. The V and J genes are TRBV19 and TRBJ1-2, with D maybe TRBD1 (5 bases). The CDR3 has 14 amino acids. Germline values: CDR1 LNHDA, CDR2 SQIVND (reference sequence). Between the trimmed V and J ends, which lost 0 bases and 8 bases, there was a span of 13 bases. CDR3 in DNA: TGTGCCAGTAGTATAGAGGTTGACAGAACCGGCTACACCTTC. It codes for CASSIEVDRTGYTF.

This clonotype has just a few counts. V gene TRBV12-3 or TRBV12-4 combines with J gene TRBJ2-3; D gene unclear. Trimming cost V 2 bases and J 0 bases, with 9 bases left between them. CDR3 size: 15 residues. CDR3 sequence reads: CASSLKGPSTDTQYF. In DNA form, the CDR3 reads TGTGCCAGCAGTTTAAAGGGTCCTAGCACAGATACGCAGTATTTT.

This clonotype showed up many times. The chain links TRBV29-1 to TRBJ1-2; 11 bases are shared with TRBD1. The CDR3 contains 13 residues. V lost 4 bases to trimming and J lost 4 bases; unmatched junction nucleotides: 2. Germline V gene data show CDR1 as SQVTM and CDR2 as ANQGSEA. For the CDR3, the DNA is TGCAGCGTTGGGACAGGGGGCCTCTATGGCTACACCTTC. It is translated as CSVGTGGLYGYTF.

This rearrangement joins TRBV7-2 to TRBJ2-4; a possible D gene is TRBD1 (6 bases). Trimming removed 2 bases at V and 1 base at J, with 9 bases between. The CDR3 has 15 residues. CDR1 and CDR2 (germline): SGHTA, FQGNSA. CDR3 DNA: TGTGCCAGCAGCTTAATGGGGGCGGCCAAAAACATTCAGTACTTC. Protein sequence: CASSLMGAAKNIQYF. Combining the CDR3 with reference TRBV7-2 and TRBJ2-4 gives the whole variable domain GAGVSQSPSNKVTEKGKDVELRCDPISGHTALYWYRQSLGQGLEFLIYFQGNSAPDKSGLPSDRFSAERTGGSVSTLTIQRTQQEDSAVYLCASSLMGAAKNIQYFGAGTRLSVL.

A note on this clonotype: With a much larger clone just one base away, this may be a read error. Since no conserved phenylalanine or tryptophan closes the CDR3, a read error is the likely cause. V is TRBV5-4 and J is TRBJ1-6; TRBD1 is a possible D gene (6 bases). The CDR3 consists of 15 residues. Trimming pared 0 bases from V and 10 bases from J, leaving 14 bases between. CDR1 is SGHNT, CDR2 YYREEE, per germline (reference sequence). The CDR3 protein is CASSLEGTHRSPLHS. CDR3 DNA: TGTGCCAGCAGCTTGGAAGGGACACATCGGTCACCCCTCCACTCT.

The V call is TRBV5-4, the J call TRBJ2-5; perhaps TRBD1 as D (5 bases). Germline CDR1 SGHNT, CDR2 YYREEE (reference sequence). This CDR3 spans 16 amino acids. V was trimmed by 1 base and J by 3 bases, leaving 16 bases between them. CDR3 in amino acids: CASSLRGRVIKETQYF. CDR3 DNA: TGTGCCAGCAGCTTGAGAGGCAGGGTAATAAAAGAGACCCAGTACTTC.

This clonotype came up many times. The J gene is TRBJ1-2, the V gene TRBV28; D gene ambiguous. Trimming removed 2 bases at V and 4 bases at J, with 8 bases between. The CDR3 runs to 13 residues. Germline V lookup: CDR1 MDHEN, CDR2 SYDVKM. The CDR3 loop is CASSLREGYGYTF. For the CDR3, the DNA is TGTGCCAGCAGTTTAAGGGAGGGCTATGGCTACACCTTC.

This clonotype was counted between two and nine times. The rearrangement uses TRBV6-1 and TRBJ1-5; TRBD1 matches at 8 bases. Germline CDR1 and CDR2: MNHNS and SASEGT. The CDR3 loop spans 15 amino acids. V lost 5 bases and J lost 3; bases outside the gene matches: 6. The CDR3 nucleotides are TGTGCCAGCAGTCGGAACAGGGGGGCCAATCAGCCCCAGCATTTT. Its translation: CASSRNRGANQPQHF.

This clonotype was counted many times. The chain uses TRBV5-6 and TRBJ2-1; D call uncertain. V lost 4 bases and J lost 1, with 9 bases in between. Germline values: CDR1 SGHDT, CDR2 YYEEEE. The CDR3 sequence is 14 residues long. The CDR3 nucleotides read TGTGCCAGCAGCCTCGACCCGTCCTACAATGAGCAGTTCTTC. Encoded protein: CASSLDPSYNEQFF.

This clonotype showed up many times. The chain recombines TRBV7-8 with TRBJ2-7; D is ambiguous. The CDR3 extends over 13 amino acids. V was trimmed by 1 base and J by 4 bases, leaving 8 bases between them. In germline, CDR1 is SGHVS, CDR2 FQNEAQ. In DNA form, the CDR3 reads TGTGCCAGCAGCTTAGAGGGAACGTACGAGCAGTACTTC. It encodes CASSLEGTYEQYF.

This clonotype has ten or more counts. The rearrangement joins TRBV27 to TRBJ2-3; 9 bases line up with TRBD1. The germline V gene has CDR1 MNHEY and CDR2 SMNVEV (reference sequence). V shed 4 bases, J shed 6 bases, and the junction held 8 bases outside the gene matches. The CDR3 runs 15 residues. The CDR3 nucleotides read TGTGCCAGCAGTTGGGACAGGGACGGGCGGGATACGCAGTATTTT. Translation gives CASSWDRDGRDTQYF.

The chain couples TRBV7-2 to TRBJ1-1, with D perhaps TRBD1 (5 bases). CDR3 size: 17 residues. Trimming stripped 4 bases from V and 3 bases from J, with 21 bases between. CDR1 and CDR2 (germline): SGHTA, FQGNSA. CDR3: CASSSGMGGIKHTEAFF. The DNA of the CDR3 is TGTGCCAGCAGCTCCGGCATGGGGGGTATAAAGCACACTGAAGCTTTCTTT.

In its sample, this clonotype was seen many times. CDR3: CASLAGGPTGELFF. The CDR3 bases are TGCGCCAGTTTAGCGGGAGGACCCACCGGGGAGCTGTTTTTT. The chain couples TRBV5-1 to TRBJ2-2; 10 bases line up with TRBD2. Germline lookup yields CDR1 SGHRS and CDR2 YFSETQ. The CDR3 spans 14 residues. Trimming removed 8 bases from V and 4 bases from J; junction bases left unmatched: 5.

There are many counts of this clonotype. J is TRBJ2-6 and V is TRBV18; D not resolved. V was pared by 6 bases and J by 0 bases, with 15 bases between. This CDR3 comprises 17 residues. Germline CDR1 and CDR2: KGHSH and LQKENI. The CDR3 coding sequence is TGTGCCAGCTCCGGCTCGGACGGTTTCTCTGGGGCCAACGTCCTGACTTTC. It specifies CASSGSDGFSGANVLTF.

The gene calls are TRBV7-2 and TRBJ2-2; possible D gene TRBD2, 5 bases. The length of the CDR3 is 14 residues. CDR1 is SGHTA, CDR2 FQGNSA, per germline. Deletions cut 5 bases from V and 0 bases from J, with 7 bases between. In DNA form, the CDR3 reads TGTGCCAGCAGCCCCGGGACGAACACCGGGGAGCTGTTTTTT. As protein: CASSPGTNTGELFF. Combining the CDR3 with reference TRBV7-2 and TRBJ2-2 gives the whole variable domain GAGVSQSPSNKVTEKGKDVELRCDPISGHTALYWYRQSLGQGLEFLIYFQGNSAPDKSGLPSDRFSAERTGGSVSTLTIQRTQQEDSAVYLCASSPGTNTGELFFGEGSRLTVL.

This clonotype appeared many times. This chain joins TRBV5-1 and TRBJ2-2; D ambiguous. Germline V lookup: CDR1 SGHRS, CDR2 YFSETQ. The V end was cut by 1 base, the J end by 2 bases, with 6 bases between. This CDR3 region has 14 residues. CDR3 sequence (DNA): TGCGCCAGCAGCTTGATAGGAAACACCGGGGAGCTGTTTTTT. Translating gives CASSLIGNTGELFF.

This rearrangement joins TRBV11-2 to TRBJ2-5; the D is unclear. The V gene lost 0 bases and the J gene lost 7 bases, with 15 bases spanning the gap. Germline V gives CDR1 SGHAT, CDR2 FQNNGV. This CDR3 has 15 residues. CDR3 nucleotide sequence: TGTGCCAGCAGCTTAGATCGTTGGGGTTTCGTGACCCAGTACTTC. Its protein is CASSLDRWGFVTQYF.

This rearrangement joins TRBV20-1 to TRBJ1-1, with a weak D call TRBD1 (5 bases). The CDR3 sequence is 15 residues long. Trimming took 1 base from V and 4 from J, leaving 16 bases between them. CDR1 and CDR2 from the germline V gene are DFQATT and SNEGSKA (reference sequence). CDR3: CSARGKGRVTTEAFF. The CDR3 DNA follows: TGCAGTGCTAGAGGGAAAGGCAGGGTGACCACTGAAGCTTTCTTT.

This clonotype occurred a few times. The gene calls are TRBV7-2 and TRBJ2-4; tentatively, D is TRBD1 or TRBD2 (5 bases each). There are 15 residues in the CDR3. Trimming removed 1 base at V and 6 bases at J, with 13 bases between. Germline V lookup: CDR1 SGHTA, CDR2 FQGNSA. The CDR3 sequence: CASSLDGGLVNIQYF. The CDR3 nucleotides read TGTGCCAGCAGCTTAGATGGGGGTCTTGTAAACATTCAGTACTTC. The complete variable domain, with remaining parts taken from reference TRBV7-2 and TRBJ2-4, reads GAGVSQSPSNKVTEKGKDVELRCDPISGHTALYWYRQSLGQGLEFLIYFQGNSAPDKSGLPSDRFSAERTGGSVSTLTIQRTQQEDSAVYLCASSLDGGLVNIQYFGAGTRLSVL.

This clonotype was found a few times. The J gene is TRBJ2-1, the V gene TRBV18; TRBD1 is a possible D gene (6 bases). CDR1 KGHSH and CDR2 LQKENI come from the germline V gene. The CDR3 spans 15 residues. Trimming stripped 9 bases from V and 10 bases from J, with 25 bases between. The CDR3 region is CARLTRGRLVGEQFF. The CDR3 coding sequence is TGTGCCAGGCTCACCAGGGGTCGACTTGTGGGAGAGCAGTTCTTC. Using reference TRBV18 and TRBJ2-1 for the parts outside the CDR3, the full variable domain is NAGVMQNPRHLVRRRGQEARLRCSPMKGHSHVYWYRQLPEEGLKFMVYLQKENIIDESGMPKERFSAEFPKEGPSILRIQQVVRGDSAAYFCARLTRGRLVGEQFFGPGTRLTVL.

A few counts support this clonotype. The J gene is TRBJ2-1, the V gene TRBV3-2; the table's D call, TRBD2, has no DNA check behind it. TRBV3-2 is deemed a pseudogene. There are 15 residues in the CDR3. CDR3 residues: CASSQERGGLKKQFF. The CDR3 nucleotides read TGTGCCAGCAGCCAAGAGCGGGGGGGATTAAAAAAGCAGTTCTTC.

The V gene is TRBV12-3 or TRBV12-4, the J gene TRBJ2-7, with 8 nucleotides matching TRBD1. The CDR3 extends over 14 amino acids. With 8 bases clipped from V and 0 bases from J, the junction kept 6 bases outside the gene matches. The CDR3 coding sequence is TGTGCCAGCTCTGGGACAGGCACCTCCTACGAGCAGTACTTC. It specifies CASSGTGTSYEQYF.

The chain carries TRBV7-9 and TRBJ2-1; weak D call: TRBD1 (6 bases). There are 15 residues in the CDR3. Trimming pared 2 bases from V and 4 bases from J, leaving 12 bases between. Germline CDR1 is SEHNR and CDR2 is FQNEAQ (reference sequence). The CDR3 DNA follows: TGTGCCAGCAGCTTAAACAGGGTGGGTTACAATGAGCAGTTCTTC. Protein sequence: CASSLNRVGYNEQFF.

In its sample, this clonotype was seen many times. This chain links TRBV12-3 or TRBV12-4 with TRBJ2-7; 9 bases are a match to TRBD1. The CDR3 length is 14 residues. Trimming cost V 7 bases and J 4 bases; bases outside gene matches: 8. The CDR3 loop reads CASTQQGALYEQYF. The CDR3 region has the DNA TGTGCCAGCACCCAACAGGGGGCTTTATACGAGCAGTACTTC.

The V gene is TRBV24-1, the J gene TRBJ2-3; D gene uncertain. CDR1 is KGHDR and CDR2 is SFDVKD in the germline V gene. The CDR3 spans 11 residues. V was shortened by 9 bases and J by 6 bases, with 9 bases between the two germline ends. CDR3 residues: CATGVRDTQYF. In DNA, the CDR3 is TGTGCCACCGGGGTCCGGGATACGCAGTATTTT.

This clonotype has a count of ten or more. This chain links TRBV5-1 with TRBJ1-4; 8 bases align to TRBD1. This CDR3 spans 15 amino acids. With 0 bases clipped from V and 7 bases from J, the junction kept 5 bases outside the gene matches. CDR1 SGHRS and CDR2 YFSETQ come from the germline V gene. The CDR3 bases are TGCGCCAGCAGCTTGGCAGGGACAGGATCTGAAAAACTGTTTTTT. Translated, it gives CASSLAGTGSEKLFF.

This clonotype was seen repeatedly, ten times or more. The genes are TRBV6-5 and TRBJ1-1; possible D gene TRBD1, 6 bases. Trimming took 2 bases from V and 10 from J, leaving 11 bases between them. Germline V gives CDR1 MNHEY, CDR2 SVGAGI. The CDR3 spans 12 residues. CDR3 DNA: TGTGCCAGCAGTTACCGGGGGGGGCGAGCTTTCTTT. It encodes CASSYRGGRAFF.

In its sample, this clonotype was seen many times. The V gene is TRBV3-1, the J gene TRBJ2-6; TRBD1 aligns across 9 bases. CDR1 is LGHDT and CDR2 is YNNKEL in the germline V gene (reference sequence). V shed 1 base and J 0 bases; nucleotides not matched to a gene: 7. The CDR3 length is 19 residues. The CDR3 reads CASSQVPGQGSSGANVLTF. The CDR3 DNA reads TGTGCCAGCAGCCAAGTTCCGGGACAGGGAAGCTCTGGGGCCAACGTCCTGACTTTC. Using reference TRBV3-1 and TRBJ2-6 for the parts outside the CDR3, the full variable domain is DTAVSQTPKYLVTQMGNDKSIKCEQNLGHDTMYWYKQDSKKFLKIMFSYNNKELIINETVPNRFSPKSPDKAHLNLHINSLELGDSAVYFCASSQVPGQGSSGANVLTFGAGSRLTVL.